These 4 T cell receptor beta chains came from one sample sequenced in a study of shared clonotypes between healthy human individuals. Clones were read by immunoSEQ multiplex PCR, and TCRdb kept only the in-frame ones, dropping some. Of fewer than 3 million clones in the sample, around 92% were seen once. Sequencing was done on a sample of naive CD4+ T cells from PBMCs. Subset specified: CD45RA+ positively selected. Receptors originate from a man aged 18 to 29 in good health. Some clones in this sample may be carry-over from other donors' samples.

The chain is built from TRBV5-1 and TRBJ1-1; D perhaps matches TRBD1 (5 bases). V was pared by 1 base and J by 4 bases, with 11 bases between. Germline assignment: CDR1 SGHRS and CDR2 YFSETQ. This CDR3 is 14 amino acids long. CDR3 sequence: CASSLKPGTTEAFF. The CDR3 DNA follows: TGCGCCAGCAGCTTGAAGCCCGGGACCACTGAAGCTTTCTTT.

This rearrangement joins TRBV9 to TRBJ2-3; maybe TRBD2 (5 bases). CDR3 length: 13 amino acids. The V gene's germline CDR1 is SGDLS and CDR2 YYNGEE. V was cut by 0 bases and J by 6 bases, with 8 bases left in between. CDR3: CASSVGWRDTQYF. In DNA, the CDR3 is TGTGCCAGCAGCGTAGGGTGGAGGGATACGCAGTATTTT.

The V gene is TRBV21-1, the J gene TRBJ1-1. TRBV21-1 is flagged as a pseudogene. The CDR3 has 13 amino acids. CDR3 sequence reads: CASSKSGGTEAFF. The CDR3, as DNA: TGTGCCAGCAGCAAATCCGGGGGCACTGAAGCTTTCTTT.

This clone has a single count. This chain links TRBV4-2 with TRBJ1-4; 7 bases align to TRBD1. Per germline, CDR1 LGHNA and CDR2 YNFKEQ. J was trimmed by 8 bases and V by 0 bases; bases with no gene match: 9. The CDR3 runs to 16 residues. The CDR3: CASSQDPGTEEEKLFF. CDR3 coding DNA: TGTGCCAGCAGCCAAGATCCCGGGACAGAGGAGGAAAAACTGTTTTTT.